This paragraph covers one T cell receptor (beta chain) sequence. The data are from a study of control samples from healthy donors and cancer patients. This CDR3 contains 14 residues. Germline V lookup: CDR1 SQVTM, CDR2 ANQGSEA. Deletions cut 3 bases from V and 5 bases from J, with 16 bases between. Clones were read by immunoSEQ multiplex PCR, and TCRdb kept only the in-frame ones, dropping some. The sample gives roughly 86,000 clones, about nine tenths of which show up once; around 3.8% is in the top ten. Sequenced material: blood. The chain couples TRBV29-1 to TRBJ2-5; D is possibly TRBD2 (5 bases). The sequence came from a woman aged 18-29 years in good health. CDR3 coding DNA: TGCAGCGTTGACGAACCCGGAGGCAGGGAGACCCAGTACTTC. Amino acid sequence: CSVDEPGGRETQYF.